This entry is about one T cell receptor (beta chain). These data originate in a study of T cell changes during pregnancy in multiple sclerosis. Libraries were prepared by immunoSEQ multiplex PCR; TCRdb keeps only in-frame clonotypes and omits some of them. The sample lists 70,000 to 100,000 clones; 92% were seen once. The trim removed 5 bases at V and 4 bases at J, leaving 4 bases unmatched. CDR3 size: 14 residues. Per germline, CDR1 SGHVS and CDR2 FNYEAQ. The sequence came from a female donor with multiple sclerosis, enrolled in a pregnancy study. The chain joins TRBV7-6 to TRBJ2-2, with 7 bases fitting TRBD2. Sequenced material: peripheral blood, taken in the first trimester of pregnancy. CDR3 sequence: CASSPGLLTGELFF. The CDR3 DNA is TGTGCCAGCAGCCCGGGACTACTCACCGGGGAGCTGTTTTTT.